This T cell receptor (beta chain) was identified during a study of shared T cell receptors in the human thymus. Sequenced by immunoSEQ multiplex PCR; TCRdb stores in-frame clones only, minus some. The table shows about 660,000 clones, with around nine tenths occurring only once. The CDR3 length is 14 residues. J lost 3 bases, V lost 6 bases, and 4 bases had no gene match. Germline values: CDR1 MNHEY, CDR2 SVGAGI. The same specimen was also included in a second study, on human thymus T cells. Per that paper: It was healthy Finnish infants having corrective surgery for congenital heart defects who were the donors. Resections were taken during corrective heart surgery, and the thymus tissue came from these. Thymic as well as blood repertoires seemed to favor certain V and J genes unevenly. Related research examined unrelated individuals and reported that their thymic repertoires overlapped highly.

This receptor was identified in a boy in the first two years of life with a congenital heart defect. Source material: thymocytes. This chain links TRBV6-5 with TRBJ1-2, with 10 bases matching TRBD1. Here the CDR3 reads CASSRDRGDYGYTF. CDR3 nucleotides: TGTGCCAGCAGCCGGGACAGGGGTGACTATGGCTACACCTTC.